What follows are 31 T cell receptor beta chains derived from one specimen sequenced in a study of tumor and adjacent non-tumor tissue in lung cancer. RNA was extracted from bulk tissue without any cell sorting. Distant lung tissue was collected more than 3 cm away from the tumor edge. Three rounds of nested PCR, following a modified ARM-PCR protocol, produced the TCRbeta library. TCRdb redid the calling of the multiplex PCR reads with MiXCR, one entry per CDR3 protein. The sample holds around 100,000 distinct CDR3 sequences, over 55% seen once. Sequenced material: distant non-tumor lung tissue. The receptor set was obtained from a man in his thirties or forties with non-small cell lung cancer.

This clonotype was counted between two and nine times. Given a much more abundant clone one base away, this may be a read error. The gene calls are TRBV10-3 and TRBJ1-3, with a weak D call TRBD1 (5 bases). The CDR3 has 16 residues. The V gene's germline CDR1 is ENHRY and CDR2 SYGVKD. In nucleotides, the CDR3 is TGTGCCATCACCGGTGGGGACGCCAGCTCTGGAAACATCATATATTTT. Protein product: CAITGGDASSGNIIYF.

Details on this clonotype: An end of the junction does not agree with germline; a read error may underlie this. The rearrangement uses TRBV11-2 and TRBJ1-6; TRBD1 agrees at 8 bases. The germline V gene has CDR1 SGHAT and CDR2 FQNNGV. This CDR3 is 16 amino acids long. In nucleotides, the CDR3 is TGTGCCGGCAGCTTGACCTCCAGGACAGGGAATTCACCCCTCCACTTT. Its protein product is CAGSLTSRTGNSPLHF.

This clonotype was counted many times. This rearrangement joins TRBV6-5 to TRBJ2-3; no clear D. Germline V CDR1 and CDR2: MNHEY, SVGAGI. Trimming took off 5 bases at V and 2 bases at J, with 8 bases between the two ends. This CDR3 comprises 13 residues. The CDR3 sequence is CASSLRYTDTQYF. As DNA, the CDR3 is TGTGCCAGCAGTCTCCGATACACAGATACGCAGTATTTT.

For this clonotype: One end of the junction varies from germline; a read error may be responsible. The J gene is TRBJ2-5, the V gene TRBV11-2, with TRBD2 identical over 13 bases. CDR3 length: 15 residues. Per germline, CDR1 SGHAT and CDR2 FQNNGV. As DNA, the CDR3 is TGTGCCAGCAGCTCCACCGGGACTAGCGGGGAGACCAAGTACTTC. Protein: CASSSTGTSGETKYF.

On this clonotype: This CDR3 is missing its conserved last phenylalanine or tryptophan, likely due to a read error. The chain is built from TRBV29-1 and TRBJ2-1; no clear D gene. Germline V gene data show CDR1 as SQVTM and CDR2 as ANQGSEA. This CDR3 has 13 amino acids. The germline V and J ends were trimmed by 1 base and 5 bases, with 9 bases remaining between them. This CDR3 is CSVEGIVDNEQFL. CDR3 nucleotides: TGCAGCGTTGAAGGGATAGTCGACAATGAGCAGTTCTTA.

Regarding this clonotype: Since no conserved phenylalanine or tryptophan closes the CDR3, a read error is the likely cause. The DNA is omitted, as the CDR3 cannot be located on it reliably, and the CDR3 follows TCRdb's listing. This chain uses TRBV11-3 with TRBJ2-1; TRBD1, the table's D call, lacks a check against the DNA. Germline-derived CDR1 and CDR2 are SGHNT and YENEEA. The CDR3 is 13 residues long, ends included. The CDR3 spells CVSSVRDLNEQLV.

This clonotype has ten or more counts. The gene calls are TRBV6-2 or TRBV6-3 and TRBJ1-1; D possibly corresponds to TRBD1 (5 bases). The CDR3 is 16 residues long. V was clipped by 6 bases and J by 1 base, with 18 bases between them. CDR1 is MNHEY, CDR2 SVGEGT, per germline. CDR3 sequence reads: CASRKGGVGKNTEAFF. The DNA of the CDR3 is TGTGCCAGCAGAAAGGGAGGGGTGGGGAAGAACACTGAAGCTTTCTTT.

Concerning this clonotype itself: The CDR3 ends on some other residue instead of the conserved phenylalanine or tryptophan, so this is likely a read error. J is TRBJ1-4 and V is TRBV20-1, with a possible D match to TRBD1 (6 bases). V was pared by 6 bases and J by 10 bases, with 21 bases between. The germline V gene encodes CDR1 DFQATT and CDR2 SNEGSKA (reference sequence). There are 14 residues in the CDR3. The CDR3 reads CSASLGAGGGKLFY. Written as DNA, the CDR3 is TGCAGTGCCAGCCTGGGGGCAGGCGGAGGAAAACTGTTTTAT.

Remarks on this clonotype: One end of the junction fails to match germline, which may point to a read error. The chain uses TRBV4-1 and TRBJ2-6; D possibly corresponds to TRBD2 (5 bases). Germline CDR1 is MGHRA and CDR2 is YSYEKL. The CDR3 is 15 residues long. CDR3 bases: TGCGCCAGGAGCCAATGGGAGACTGGAGCCAACGTCCTGACTTTC. Translating it yields CARSQWETGANVLTF.

V is TRBV6-1 and J is TRBJ2-1; D is unresolved. CDR3 length: 14 amino acids. V lost 4 bases and J lost 8, with 15 bases in between. CDR1 and CDR2 from the germline V gene are MNHNS and SASEGT. CDR3 bases: TGTGCCAGCAGTGGTCGACCCGAGACATATGAGCAGTTCTTC. Its translation is CASSGRPETYEQFF.

Points on this clonotype: One end of the junction fails to match germline, which may point to a read error. The chain couples TRBV10-3 to TRBJ2-4; the D gene is possibly TRBD1 (5 bases). This CDR3 spans 18 amino acids. Germline CDR1 ENHRY, CDR2 SYGVKD. CDR3 protein: CAISERGAIQAPKNIQYF. The CDR3 DNA is TGTGCCATCAGTGAGAGGGGCGCTATTCAGGCCCCCAAAAACATTCAATACTTC.

A remark on this clonotype: The junction does not match germline at one end; this may be a read error. The chain employs TRBV10-3 and TRBJ2-7, with 8 positions matching TRBD1. The CDR3 consists of 17 residues. Looked up from germline, CDR1 is ENHRY and CDR2 is SYGVKD. CDR3 amino acids: CVISESPPDRDGYEQYF. CDR3 bases: TGTGTCATCAGTGAGTCGCCCCCGGACAGGGATGGCTACGAGCAGTACTTC.

A remark on this clonotype: One junction end does not reproduce the germline sequence, and a read error may be involved. The chain joins TRBV6-1 to TRBJ1-1; D gene unclear. The CDR3 runs to 13 residues. Germline V lookup: CDR1 MNHNS, CDR2 SASEGT. The CDR3 is CASNFEPRVVAFF. For the CDR3, the DNA is TGTGCCAGCAATTTCGAACCTAGGGTCGTTGCTTTCTTC.

Comments on this clonotype: Since no conserved phenylalanine or tryptophan closes the CDR3, a read error is the likely cause. The chain links TRBV29-1 to TRBJ1-2, with D perhaps TRBD1 (6 bases). The germline CDR1 and CDR2 sequences are SQVTM and ANQGSEA. There are 13 residues in the CDR3. V lost 8 bases, J lost 4 bases, and 17 bases lay in between. The CDR3 sequence is CSTSDSRLYGYTS. The CDR3 DNA sequence: TGCAGCACTTCGGACAGTCGGCTCTATGGCTACACCTCC.

The chain uses TRBV11-3 and TRBJ2-1; perhaps TRBD2 as D (5 bases). The CDR3 sequence is 14 residues long. Per germline, CDR1 SGHNT and CDR2 YENEEA. The V and J ends lost 2 bases and 7 bases respectively, with 12 bases between them. The CDR3 loop reads CASSLFSESNEQFF. CDR3 DNA: TGTGCCAGCAGCTTATTTAGCGAGAGTAATGAGCAGTTCTTC.

Regarding this clonotype: Germline is not matched at one junction end, which may reflect a read error. The V call is TRBV6-2 or TRBV6-3, the J call TRBJ2-7; D not certain. The germline CDR1 and CDR2 sequences are MNHEY and SVGEGT. This CDR3 is 13 amino acids long. CDR3 coding DNA: TGTACCAGCAGATACGACCGGACCTACGAGCAGTACTTC. Amino acid sequence: CTSRYDRTYEQYF.

As to this clonotype: The CDR3 carries no conserved terminal phenylalanine or tryptophan, so it likely arises from a read error. Because the CDR3's place on the DNA is in doubt, the DNA is left out and the CDR3 is given as listed by TCRdb. The chain links TRBV20-1 to TRBJ2-3; the table's TRBD2 call for D was not verified on the DNA. Both ends counted, the CDR3 spans 17 residues. In germline, CDR1 is DFQATT, CDR2 SNEGSKA (reference sequence). CDR3 sequence reads: CSARDSRSSGNADTLYS.

As regards this clonotype: Being one base from a much bigger clone, this may be a read error. CDR3 nucleotides: TGTACCAGCAGCCCGGGCAGGATAAACACCGGGGAGCTGTTTTTT. This encodes CTSSPGRINTGELFF. The chain couples TRBV12-3 or TRBV12-4 to TRBJ2-2; D gene ambiguous. This CDR3 region has 15 residues.

As to this clonotype: A much larger clonotype is one base distant, so this may be a read error. The rearrangement joins TRBV10-3 to TRBJ2-5, with TRBD2 matching 7 bases. CDR3 length: 13 residues. Germline CDR1 and CDR2: ENHRY and SYGVKD. CDR3 sequence: CAFSDGGGETQYF. In DNA form, the CDR3 reads TGTGCCTTCAGTGACGGCGGGGGTGAGACCCAGTACTTC.

The V and J genes are TRBV24-1 and TRBJ2-3; 9 bases are a match to TRBD1. Per the germline V gene, CDR1 is KGHDR and CDR2 is SFDVKD. The CDR3 contains 16 residues. With 0 bases clipped from V and 4 bases from J, the junction kept 4 bases outside the gene matches. CDR3 DNA: TGTGCCACCAGTGATTTGAGGGGACAGGGACCAGATACGCAGTATTTT. It specifies CATSDLRGQGPDTQYF.

J is TRBJ2-5 and V is TRBV6-6, with no clear D. The CDR3 is 11 residues long. The V gene's germline CDR1 is MNHNY and CDR2 SVGAGI (reference sequence). V was clipped by 11 bases and J by 5 bases, with 12 bases between them. The CDR3 sequence is CACTYDETQYF. The CDR3 DNA reads as TGTGCCTGCACATACGATGAGACCCAGTACTTC.

Concerning this clonotype itself: This sequence may be a read error, since a much larger clone differs from it by one base. The V and J genes are TRBV5-4 and TRBJ2-5, with 8 bases matching TRBD2. Germline lookup yields CDR1 SGHNT and CDR2 YYREEE (reference sequence). This CDR3 has 15 amino acids. The chain's CDR3 is CASSVTSGWQETPYF. DNA for the CDR3: TGTGCCAGCAGCGTAACTAGCGGATGGCAAGAGACCCCGTACTTC.

With respect to this clonotype: One end of the junction varies from germline; a read error may be responsible. The chain carries TRBV5-5 and TRBJ2-1; D unclear. CDR3 length equals 16 residues. In germline, CDR1 is SGHKS, CDR2 YYEKEE (reference sequence). The CDR3 loop is CASNRTGSRDHNDQFF. For the CDR3, the DNA is TGTGCCAGCAACCGTACCGGGTCTAGAGACCACAATGACCAGTTCTTC.

The chain has TRBV20-1 and TRBJ1-2; D unresolved. The CDR3 runs 12 residues. The germline V gene has CDR1 DFQATT and CDR2 SNEGSKA (reference sequence). The CDR3 spells CSAGIHNYGYTF. The CDR3 bases are TGCAGCGCCGGGATACATAACTATGGCTACACCTTC.

Of note for this clonotype: A read error may be the cause here, since a much bigger clone is one base away. This chain connects TRBV4-3 to TRBJ2-7; 11 nucleotides line up with TRBD2. The CDR3 sequence is 15 residues long. Germline V gene lookup returns CDR1 LGHNA and CDR2 YSLEER. The CDR3 sequence is CVSSLTSGGSYEQYF. CDR3 nucleotides: TGCGTCAGCAGCCTCACTAGCGGGGGTTCCTACGAGCAGTACTTC.

V and J are TRBV20-1 and TRBJ2-2; possible D gene TRBD2, 7 bases. V was cut by 3 bases and J by 7 bases, with 18 bases left in between. The CDR3 loop spans 15 amino acids. Germline V gives CDR1 DFQATT, CDR2 SNEGSKA (reference sequence). The CDR3 here is CSARKGGLDIGELFF. The CDR3 DNA follows: TGCAGTGCTAGGAAGGGGGGGCTGGACATCGGGGAGCTGTTTTTT.

As to this clonotype: A much bigger clone sits one base away, suggesting this may be a read error. V gene TRBV11-3 combines with J gene TRBJ2-5; 9 bases are shared with TRBD2. Losses at the gene ends were 8 bases for V and 7 bases for J; bases not matched to a gene: 14. CDR3 length equals 15 residues. Germline V gene lookup returns CDR1 SGHNT and CDR2 YENEEA. In DNA form, the CDR3 reads TGTGCCAGCGGCCTTTCCGGGACTAGCAAAGGGACCCAGTACTTC. Protein: CASGLSGTSKGTQYF.

To note about this clonotype: Sequence at one end of the junction differs from germline and may be a read error. V usage is TRBV4-2 and J usage is TRBJ2-5, with D maybe TRBD2 (7 bases). This CDR3 spans 15 amino acids. Germline CDR1 is LGHNA and CDR2 is YNFKEQ. This CDR3 reads CTSSQANRRGGAQCF. The CDR3, as DNA: TGTACCAGCAGCCAAGCGAACAGGCGTGGGGGGGCCCAGTGCTTC.

This clonotype occurred a few times. One junction end does not reproduce the germline sequence, and a read error may be involved. The chain carries TRBV10-3 and TRBJ2-1; 8 bases fit TRBD1. This CDR3 region has 14 residues. From germline, CDR1 is ENHRY and CDR2 SYGVKD. The CDR3 region is CVISGDRGRGEQFF. The CDR3 nucleotides are TGTGTCATCAGTGGCGACAGGGGCCGGGGTGAGCAGTTCTTC.

With respect to this clonotype: No conserved phenylalanine or tryptophan is present at the end of the CDR3, so a read error is the likely explanation. The chain carries TRBV6-6 and TRBJ2-3; no clear D. CDR3 size: 12 residues. Germline lookup yields CDR1 MNHNY and CDR2 SVGAGI (reference sequence). V lost 6 bases, J lost 10 bases, and 14 bases lay in between. CDR3 coding DNA: TGTGCCAGCAGGACGACTCACCAGGCGCAGTATTAT. Encoded protein: CASRTTHQAQYY.

This clonotype was observed once. Likely a read error: the CDR3 ends without its conserved phenylalanine or tryptophan. The chain has TRBV11-3 and TRBJ2-7; TRBD1 matches at 10 bases. The CDR3 spans 14 residues. Germline V gene lookup returns CDR1 SGHNT and CDR2 YENEEA. The CDR3: CAGSLGTGVYEQYL. CDR3 DNA: TGTGCCGGCAGCTTAGGGACAGGGGTGTACGAGCAGTACCTC.